The clone carrying this TCR beta chain was counted a single time. Its antigen is unidentified. The V and J ends lost 0 bases and 5 bases respectively, with 11 bases between them. Per the germline V gene, CDR1 is SEHNR and CDR2 is FQNEAQ (reference sequence). This CDR3 spans 15 amino acids. These data come from a study of cytomegalovirus exposure and HLA in healthy donors. Findings of the study overall: In a later analysis, parvovirus B19, influenza, CMV and Epstein-Barr virus appeared linked to several top co-occurrence clusters.

Use of 60 Vbeta and 13 Jbeta primers characterized the PCR. Generated by immunoSEQ multiplex PCR, the TCRdb table keeps only in-frame clones and is missing some. The sample has roughly 200,000 clones, 77% seen once; the top ten hold approximately 3.7%. Specimen: PBMCs. The chain couples TRBV7-9 to TRBJ2-1, with D possibly matching TRBD1 (5 bases). The receptor was derived from a woman aged 55-70 years in good health and CMV-seropositive. As DNA, the CDR3 is TGTGCCAGCAGCTTAGCAAGCTGGGGCCACAATGAGCAGTTCTTC. Its protein product is CASSLASWGHNEQFF.